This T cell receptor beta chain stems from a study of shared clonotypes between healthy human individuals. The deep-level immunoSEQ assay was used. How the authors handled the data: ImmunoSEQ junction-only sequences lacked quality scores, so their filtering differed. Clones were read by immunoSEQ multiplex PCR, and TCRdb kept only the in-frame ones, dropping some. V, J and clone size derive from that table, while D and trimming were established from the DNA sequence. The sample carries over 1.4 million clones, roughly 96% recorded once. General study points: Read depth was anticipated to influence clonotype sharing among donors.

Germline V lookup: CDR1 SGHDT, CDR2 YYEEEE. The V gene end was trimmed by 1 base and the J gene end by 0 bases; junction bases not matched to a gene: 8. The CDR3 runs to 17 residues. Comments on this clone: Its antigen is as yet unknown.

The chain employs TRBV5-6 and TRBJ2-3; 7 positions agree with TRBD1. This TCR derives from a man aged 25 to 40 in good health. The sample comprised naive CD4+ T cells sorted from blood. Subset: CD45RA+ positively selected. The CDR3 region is CASSLLDRTPSTDTQYF. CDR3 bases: TGTGCCAGCAGCTTGCTGGACAGGACCCCTAGCACAGATACGCAGTATTTT.